Below, 26 T cell receptor beta chains from the same sample are listed, as sequenced in a study of blood T cells in healthy people across ages. Primers used in a second PCR of roughly 7 to 11 cycles were a sample-barcoded 5' primer and a J-beta primer mix. TCRdb re-called the 5' RACE reads with MiXCR, one entry per CDR3 protein. Seen here are about 1.4 million distinct CDR3 sequences, around 59% observed once, and the top ten hold roughly 7%. Sequencing was performed on blood. Receptors originate from a man in his late teens or twenties in good health.

In this sample, this clonotype turned up many times. The V gene is TRBV11-2, the J gene TRBJ2-7, with 9 bases matching TRBD2. V lost 3 bases to trimming and J lost 6 bases; unmatched junction nucleotides: 6. Germline-derived CDR1 and CDR2 are SGHAT and FQNNGV. CDR3 length: 14 amino acids. CDR3 sequence (DNA): TGTGCCAGCAGCTTGGCGGGAGGGCTATTCGAGCAGTACTTC. It encodes CASSLAGGLFEQYF.

The chain recombines TRBV28 with TRBJ2-1; D may be TRBD2 (6 bases). This CDR3 comprises 13 residues. Germline CDR1 is MDHEN and CDR2 is SYDVKM. The V end was cut by 6 bases, the J end by 9 bases, with 15 bases between. The CDR3 sequence: CASSWTRRGEQFF. As DNA, the CDR3 is TGTGCCAGCAGCTGGACAAGGAGGGGTGAGCAGTTCTTC.

This clonotype was detected only a few times. The chain recombines TRBV29-1 with TRBJ2-2; D remains unclear. The CDR3 has 13 amino acids. Germline V lookup: CDR1 SQVTM, CDR2 ANQGSEA. The germline V and J ends were trimmed by 4 bases and 0 bases, with 6 bases remaining between them. CDR3 region: CSVGFPNTGELFF. DNA for the CDR3: TGCAGCGTTGGATTTCCGAACACCGGGGAGCTGTTTTTT.

J is TRBJ1-2 and V is TRBV20-1; TRBD1 might be the D (6 bases). The germline V gene encodes CDR1 DFQATT and CDR2 SNEGSKA (reference sequence). The CDR3 has 15 residues. V was clipped by 0 bases and J by 7 bases, with 18 bases between them. CDR3 residues: CSARELQGFISGYTF. DNA for the CDR3: TGCAGTGCTAGAGAACTACAGGGTTTTATCTCTGGCTACACCTTC.

This sequence joins TRBV18 and TRBJ1-6; 7 bases are a match to TRBD1. This CDR3 is built from 14 residues. Looked up from germline, CDR1 is KGHSH and CDR2 is LQKENI. V lost 2 bases and J lost 10; bases outside the gene matches: 5. CDR3 in amino acids: CASSPFQGESPLHF. DNA of the CDR3: TGTGCCAGCTCACCATTCCAGGGGGAATCACCCCTCCACTTT.

The J gene is TRBJ2-1, the V gene TRBV24-1; no reliable D call. Deletions cut 3 bases from V and 2 bases from J, with 4 bases between. CDR1 KGHDR and CDR2 SFDVKD come from the germline V gene. There are 13 residues in the CDR3. The CDR3 is CATSDPPYNEQFF. The CDR3 bases are TGTGCCACCAGTGATCCCCCCTACAATGAGCAGTTCTTC.

Only a few counts were recorded for this clonotype. The junction differs from germline at one of its ends, possibly a read error. This chain uses TRBV3-1 with TRBJ2-1, with D perhaps TRBD2 (7 bases). The germline V gene has CDR1 LGHDT and CDR2 YNNKEL (reference sequence). CDR3 size: 16 residues. In DNA, the CDR3 is TGTGCCAGAAGCCCCCTGAGGGGGGGGGCGTACAATGAGCAGTTCTTC. This translates into CARSPLRGGAYNEQFF.

The chain is built from TRBV4-3 and TRBJ1-2; 7 bases agree with TRBD1. Germline V gives CDR1 LGHNA, CDR2 YSLEER. J lost 4 bases, V lost 0 bases, and 5 bases had no gene match. The CDR3 consists of 15 residues. Written as DNA, the CDR3 is TGCGCCAGCAGCCAAGAGACAGGGTTGCGCTATGGCTACACCTTC. Translated, it gives CASSQETGLRYGYTF.

This chain uses TRBV4-2 with TRBJ1-2; D remains unclear. Trimming stripped 0 bases from V and 1 base from J, with 9 bases between. The CDR3 spans 15 residues. CDR1 LGHNA and CDR2 YNFKEQ come from the germline V gene. The CDR3 loop reads CASSQEVASNYGYTF. The CDR3 DNA is TGTGCCAGCAGCCAAGAGGTTGCGAGTAACTATGGCTACACCTTC.

CDR3 nucleotide sequence: TGTGCCAGCAGTGGCGACGGGACTAGCGGAAACATTCAGTACTTC. Translated: CASSGDGTSGNIQYF. The V gene is TRBV12-3 or TRBV12-4, the J gene TRBJ2-4; 11 bases line up with TRBD2. The CDR3 length is 15 residues. V dropped 5 bases and J dropped 6; count of bases not matched to a gene: 6.

The chain couples TRBV20-1 to TRBJ2-7, with D possibly matching TRBD2 (5 bases). The CDR3 has 14 amino acids. Germline V gene lookup returns CDR1 DFQATT and CDR2 SNEGSKA (reference sequence). Trimming removed 1 base at V and 2 bases at J, with 12 bases between. CDR3 sequence (DNA): TGCAGTGCTAGAGGTTGGACCGGGACCTACGAGCAGTACTTC. It is translated as CSARGWTGTYEQYF.

V and J are TRBV10-3 and TRBJ2-7; 11 bases are a match to TRBD2. The CDR3 has 14 amino acids. The J segment lost 3 bases and the V segment lost 6 bases, leaving 4 bases of the junction unmatched. Germline lookup yields CDR1 ENHRY and CDR2 SYGVKD. The CDR3 loop reads CAIRTGLADYEQYF. Written as DNA, the CDR3 is TGTGCCATCAGAACGGGACTAGCGGACTACGAGCAGTACTTC.

This clonotype showed up just once. The CDR3 bases are TGTGCCAGCAGTTACATCGGACTAGCGGGGAGGTCCTACGAGCAGTACTTC. It yields the protein CASSYIGLAGRSYEQYF. The chain carries TRBV6-2 or TRBV6-3 and TRBJ2-7; 12 bases are shared with TRBD2. CDR3 length equals 17 residues. J was trimmed by 1 base and V by 2 bases; bases with no gene match: 6. Looked up from germline, CDR1 is MNHEY and CDR2 is SVGEGT.

The chain employs TRBV5-1 and TRBJ2-5; 9 bases line up with TRBD1. Germline-derived CDR1 and CDR2 are SGHRS and YFSETQ. The CDR3 has 17 amino acids. V dropped 4 bases and J dropped 2; count of bases not matched to a gene: 12. CDR3 DNA: TGCGCCAGCAGCACTCGAATCCCAGGACAGGGGCAAGAGACCCAGTACTTC. Its translation is CASSTRIPGQGQETQYF.

This chain joins TRBV6-2 or TRBV6-3 and TRBJ2-7; weak D call: TRBD2 (5 bases). CDR3 length: 14 amino acids. V dropped 4 bases and J dropped 5 bases, with 15 bases sitting between them. Germline V gene sequence: CDR1 MNHEY, CDR2 SVGEGT. CDR3 nucleotide sequence: TGTGCCAGCAGTTTCCCTACGGCGGGCGACGAGCAGTACTTC. This codes for CASSFPTAGDEQYF.

The chain has TRBV7-6 and TRBJ2-3; D uncertain. The CDR3 runs 11 residues. Germline CDR1 reads SGHVS; CDR2 reads FNYEAQ. Trimming took off 1 base at V and 13 bases at J, with 9 bases between the two ends. The CDR3 nucleotides read TGTGCCAGCAGCTTAGATGGTAGAAAGTATTTT. This encodes CASSLDGRKYF. Looking up the rest from reference TRBV7-6 and TRBJ2-3 gives the full variable domain: GAGVSQSPRYKVTKRGQDVALRCDPISGHVSLYWYRQALGQGPEFLTYFNYEAQQDKSGLPNDRFSAERPEGSISTLTIQRTEQRDSAMYRCASSLDGRKYFGPGTRLTVL.

CDR3 nucleotide sequence: TGCAGTGTCTCGCGGGAGGGCGGCCACGAGCAGTACTTC. Translated: CSVSREGGHEQYF. The rearrangement links TRBV20-1 to TRBJ2-4, with 9 positions matching TRBD2. The J call may be wrong; the DNA end is better matched by TRBJ2-7. Germline V CDR1 and CDR2: DFQATT, SNEGSKA (reference sequence). The CDR3 has 13 residues.

This sequence joins TRBV27 and TRBJ2-5; possibly TRBD2 for D (6 bases). V was trimmed by 5 bases and J by 5 bases, leaving 27 bases between them. Germline V CDR1 and CDR2: MNHEY, SMNVEV (reference sequence). CDR3 length: 18 amino acids. The CDR3 sequence is CASSPQNPTRRVWETQYF. DNA for the CDR3: TGTGCCAGCAGTCCACAAAACCCGACTAGAAGAGTTTGGGAGACCCAGTACTTC.

V gene TRBV3-1 combines with J gene TRBJ1-1; 8 bases fit TRBD1. V gave up 0 bases and J gave up 0 bases; unmatched junction bases: 3. The CDR3 extends over 16 amino acids. Germline assignment: CDR1 LGHDT and CDR2 YNNKEL (reference sequence). In DNA, the CDR3 is TGTGCCAGCAGCCAAGATCCGGACAGGGTGAACACTGAAGCTTTCTTT. Its protein product is CASSQDPDRVNTEAFF.

This chain connects TRBV6-5 to TRBJ1-2, with no clear D. CDR1 and CDR2 from the germline V gene are MNHEY and SVGAGI. Trimming removed 2 bases from V and 4 bases from J, with 11 bases in between. CDR3 length: 14 residues. The CDR3 nucleotides read TGTGCCAGCAGTTACGCTCGGGCGATCTATGGCTACACCTTC. Its protein product is CASSYARAIYGYTF.

The V and J genes are TRBV2 and TRBJ1-2; tentatively, D is TRBD1 (5 bases). Germline V gene lookup returns CDR1 SNHLY and CDR2 FYNNEI. V was pared by 6 bases and J by 0 bases, with 11 bases between. This CDR3 has 14 amino acids. This chain's CDR3 is CASRSRVPNYGYTF. For the CDR3, the DNA is TGTGCCAGCAGATCCAGGGTCCCTAACTATGGCTACACCTTC.

The chain uses TRBV18 and TRBJ1-1; D gene unclear. Germline lookup yields CDR1 KGHSH and CDR2 LQKENI. The length of the CDR3 is 13 residues. Trimming stripped 8 bases from V and 3 bases from J, with 13 bases between. CDR3 loop: CASQSTEDTEAFF. The CDR3 nucleotides are TGTGCCAGCCAGTCCACGGAAGACACTGAAGCTTTCTTT.

The chain carries TRBV20-1 and TRBJ2-1; perhaps TRBD2 as D (5 bases). The germline V gene encodes CDR1 DFQATT and CDR2 SNEGSKA (reference sequence). Trimming removed 6 bases at V and 0 bases at J, with 18 bases between. This CDR3 contains 16 residues. The CDR3 region has the DNA TGCAGTGCCCAGTCCCTAGCCTACAGCTCCTACAATGAGCAGTTCTTC. Its protein is CSAQSLAYSSYNEQFF.

The V call is TRBV4-1, the J call TRBJ2-7, with D possibly TRBD2 on 5 matching bases. V gave up 0 bases and J gave up 4 bases, with 13 bases separating them. This CDR3 comprises 15 residues. Germline V lookup: CDR1 MGHRA, CDR2 YSYEKL. CDR3 sequence: CASSQEQRLKYEQYF. CDR3 in DNA: TGCGCCAGCAGCCAAGAGCAGCGGCTGAAGTACGAGCAGTACTTC.

The chain joins TRBV12-5 to TRBJ2-5, with TRBD1 matching 7 bases. Germline CDR1 is LGHNT and CDR2 is FRNRAP. Trimming took 3 bases from V and 5 from J; bases not matched to a gene: 6. This CDR3 contains 14 residues. The CDR3 spells CASGLRGGRETQYF. The CDR3 coding sequence is TGTGCTAGTGGTTTAAGAGGGGGCCGTGAGACCCAGTACTTC. Variable domain in full (rest from reference TRBV12-5 and TRBJ2-5): DARVTQTPRHKVTEMGQEVTMRCQPILGHNTVFWYRQTMMQGLELLAYFRNRAPLDDSGMPKDRFSAEMPDATLATLKIQPSEPRDSAVYFCASGLRGGRETQYFGPGTRLLVL.

The chain employs TRBV6-5 and TRBJ2-1, with a weak D call TRBD2 (6 bases). Germline loops: CDR1 MNHEY, CDR2 SVGAGI. The V end lost 3 bases, the J end lost 8 bases, and 14 bases lay between the germline ends. The CDR3 spans 14 residues. CDR3 protein: CASSYTSLSDEQFF. The CDR3 nucleotides read TGTGCCAGCAGTTATACTAGCCTGAGTGATGAGCAGTTCTTC.